This T cell receptor (beta chain) comes out of a study of blood T cell repertoires in COVID-19. With 0 bases removed from V and 6 bases from J, the gap between germline ends came to 6 bases. This CDR3 region has 13 residues. CDR1 LGHNA and CDR2 YNFKEQ come from the germline V gene. Clones were sequenced by immunoSEQ multiplex PCR, and TCRdb holds only the in-frame ones, with some missing. The sample lists 150,000 to 200,000 clones, around four fifths occurring once. Only one count was recorded for this clone. This TCR was recovered from a human donor in a cohort sampled during active COVID-19. Sequenced: peripheral blood. The chain is built from TRBV4-2 and TRBJ1-5; unclear D gene. As DNA, the CDR3 is TGTGCCAGCAGCCAAGACCCGGGTCAGCCCCAGCATTTT. This codes for CASSQDPGQPQHF.